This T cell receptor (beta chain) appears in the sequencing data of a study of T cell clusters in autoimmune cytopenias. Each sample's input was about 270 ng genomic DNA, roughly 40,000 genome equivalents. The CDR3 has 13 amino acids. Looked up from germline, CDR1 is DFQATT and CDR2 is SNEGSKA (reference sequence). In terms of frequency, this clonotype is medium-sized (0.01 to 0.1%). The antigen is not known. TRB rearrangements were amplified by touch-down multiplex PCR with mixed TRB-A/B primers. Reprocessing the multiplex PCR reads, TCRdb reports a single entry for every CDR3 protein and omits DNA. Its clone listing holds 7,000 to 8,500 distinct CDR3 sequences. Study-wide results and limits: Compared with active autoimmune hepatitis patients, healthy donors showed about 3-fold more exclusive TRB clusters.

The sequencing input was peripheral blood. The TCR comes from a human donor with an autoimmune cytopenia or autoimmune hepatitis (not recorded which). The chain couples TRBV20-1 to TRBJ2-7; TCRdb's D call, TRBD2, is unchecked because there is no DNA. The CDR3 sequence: CSARVGGRYEQYF.